This TCR beta chain was captured in a study of regulatory T cells in long-lasting Graves disease. Across the study: Under 3 months of antithyroid drugs had been taken by newly diagnosed Graves' patients.

The trim removed 6 bases at V and 4 bases at J, leaving 4 bases unmatched. The CDR3 has 13 residues. CDR1 is PRHDT, CDR2 FYEKMQ, per germline (reference sequence). Assembly of TCR beta libraries relied on iRepertoire HTBI primers together with Arm-PCR of CDR3 regions. TCRdb passed the multiplex PCR reads through MiXCR, listing each CDR3 protein once. The sample holds 510,000 or so distinct CDR3 sequences, about 12% seen once. Time point meaning: newly diagnosed GD, antithyroid drugs for less than 3 months. PBMC-extracted RNA yielded the TCR library. This clonotype was observed at least ten times. The data were also submitted as part of a second study, on T cells in Graves' hyperthyroidism and ophthalmopathy. That source reports: HTBI primers were the set used in a first-round RT-PCR of the TCR CDR3.

The rearrangement joins TRBV13 to TRBJ2-3; TRBD1 aligns across 7 bases. The clonotype comes from a woman aged 25 to 39 with Graves disease. Sample: peripheral blood mononuclear cells (PBMCs), taken at new diagnosis, from a patient treated with antithyroid drugs. The CDR3 loop is CASRGTGADTQYF. The CDR3 nucleotides read TGTGCCAGCAGAGGTACAGGGGCAGATACGCAGTATTTT.